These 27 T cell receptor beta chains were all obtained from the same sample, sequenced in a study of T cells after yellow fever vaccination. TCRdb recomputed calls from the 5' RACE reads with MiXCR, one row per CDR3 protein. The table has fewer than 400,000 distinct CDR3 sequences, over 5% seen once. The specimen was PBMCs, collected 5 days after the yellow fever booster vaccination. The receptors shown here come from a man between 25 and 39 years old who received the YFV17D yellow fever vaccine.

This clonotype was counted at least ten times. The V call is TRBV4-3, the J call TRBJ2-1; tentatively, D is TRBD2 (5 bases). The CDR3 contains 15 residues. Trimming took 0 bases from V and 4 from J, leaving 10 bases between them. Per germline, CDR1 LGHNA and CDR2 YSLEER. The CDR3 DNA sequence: TGCGCCAGCAGCCAAGATCATGAGGGATACAATGAGCAGTTCTTC. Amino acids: CASSQDHEGYNEQFF.

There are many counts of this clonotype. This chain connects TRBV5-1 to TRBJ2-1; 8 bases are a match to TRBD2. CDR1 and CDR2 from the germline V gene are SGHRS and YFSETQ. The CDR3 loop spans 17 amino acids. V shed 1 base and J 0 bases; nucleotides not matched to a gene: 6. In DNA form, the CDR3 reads TGCGCCAGCAGCTTGAGCGGGAGTGAGAGCTCCTACAATGAGCAGTTCTTC. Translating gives CASSLSGSESSYNEQFF.

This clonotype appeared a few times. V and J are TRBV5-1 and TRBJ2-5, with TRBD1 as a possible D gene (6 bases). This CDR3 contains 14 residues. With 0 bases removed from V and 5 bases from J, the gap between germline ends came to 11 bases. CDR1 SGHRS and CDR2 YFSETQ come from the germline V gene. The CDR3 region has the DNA TGCGCCAGCAGCTTGGGACAGGTCTGGGAGACCCAGTACTTC. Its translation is CASSLGQVWETQYF.

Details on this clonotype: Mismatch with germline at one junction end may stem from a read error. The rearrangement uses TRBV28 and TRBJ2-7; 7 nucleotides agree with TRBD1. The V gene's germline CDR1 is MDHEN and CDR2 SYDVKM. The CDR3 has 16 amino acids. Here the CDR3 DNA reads TGTGCCAGCAGTTTATGGACGGACAGGAGGCGATACCCTACGCACTTC. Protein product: CASSLWTDRRRYPTHF.

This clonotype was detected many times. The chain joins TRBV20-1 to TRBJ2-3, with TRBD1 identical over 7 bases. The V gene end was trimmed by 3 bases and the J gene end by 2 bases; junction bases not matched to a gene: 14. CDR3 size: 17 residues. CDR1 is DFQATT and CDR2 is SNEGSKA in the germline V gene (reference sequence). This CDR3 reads CSASRFRQGLNTDTQYF. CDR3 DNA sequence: TGCAGTGCTAGTCGGTTCAGACAGGGTCTAAACACAGATACGCAGTATTTT.

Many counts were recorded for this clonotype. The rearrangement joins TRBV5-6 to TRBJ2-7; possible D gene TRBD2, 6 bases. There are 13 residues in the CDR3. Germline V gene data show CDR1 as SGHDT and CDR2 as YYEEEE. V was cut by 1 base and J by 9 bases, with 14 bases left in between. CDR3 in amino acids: CASSLFSGPGQYF. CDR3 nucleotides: TGTGCCAGCAGCTTGTTCAGCGGGCCCGGGCAGTACTTC.

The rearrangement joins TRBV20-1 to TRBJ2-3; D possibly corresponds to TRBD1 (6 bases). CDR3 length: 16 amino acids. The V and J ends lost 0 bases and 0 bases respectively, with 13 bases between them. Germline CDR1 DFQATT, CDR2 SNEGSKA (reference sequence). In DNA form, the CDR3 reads TGCAGTGCTAGAGATCCGGGGACACCAAGCACAGATACGCAGTATTTT. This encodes CSARDPGTPSTDTQYF.

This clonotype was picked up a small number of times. The CDR3: CASSARGGTHTDTQYF. The CDR3 DNA is TGTGCCAGCAGCGCCAGGGGCGGGACACACACAGATACGCAGTATTTT. This chain uses TRBV9 with TRBJ2-3, with D perhaps TRBD1 or TRBD2 (6 bases each). V lost 3 bases and J lost 2, with 16 bases in between. The length of the CDR3 is 16 residues. Germline CDR1 SGDLS, CDR2 YYNGEE.

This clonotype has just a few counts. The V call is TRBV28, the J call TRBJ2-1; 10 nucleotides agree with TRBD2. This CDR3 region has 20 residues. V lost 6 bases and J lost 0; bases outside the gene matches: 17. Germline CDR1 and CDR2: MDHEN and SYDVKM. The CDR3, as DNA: TGTGCCAGCAGAGTTCCCATCCGGCGGGCTAGCGGGAGCTCCTACAATGAGCAGTTCTTC. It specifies CASRVPIRRASGSSYNEQFF.

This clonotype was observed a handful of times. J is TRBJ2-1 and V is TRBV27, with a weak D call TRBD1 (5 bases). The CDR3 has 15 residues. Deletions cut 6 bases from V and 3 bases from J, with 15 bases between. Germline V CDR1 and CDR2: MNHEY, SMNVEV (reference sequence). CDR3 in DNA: TGTGCCAGCAGAGGGTGGGGCGAGATCTACAATGAGCAGTTCTTC. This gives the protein CASRGWGEIYNEQFF.

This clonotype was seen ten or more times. CDR3 loop: CASSSFAITLAKNIQYF. CDR3 DNA sequence: TGTGCCAGCAGCTCATTCGCGATAACTCTAGCCAAAAACATTCAGTACTTC. The chain has TRBV7-2 and TRBJ2-4; no definite D call. Per the germline V gene, CDR1 is SGHTA and CDR2 is FQGNSA. V shed 4 bases and J shed 0 bases, with 16 bases lying between them. The CDR3 is 17 residues long. The full variable domain, with the rest looked up from reference TRBV7-2 and TRBJ2-4, is GAGVSQSPSNKVTEKGKDVELRCDPISGHTALYWYRQSLGQGLEFLIYFQGNSAPDKSGLPSDRFSAERTGGSVSTLTIQRTQQEDSAVYLCASSSFAITLAKNIQYFGAGTRLSVL.

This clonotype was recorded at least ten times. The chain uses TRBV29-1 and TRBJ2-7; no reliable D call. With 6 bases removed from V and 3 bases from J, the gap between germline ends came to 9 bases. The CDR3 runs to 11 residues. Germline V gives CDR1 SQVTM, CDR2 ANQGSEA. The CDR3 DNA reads TGCAGCGTGGGGAACGGCTACGAGCAGTACTTC. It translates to CSVGNGYEQYF.

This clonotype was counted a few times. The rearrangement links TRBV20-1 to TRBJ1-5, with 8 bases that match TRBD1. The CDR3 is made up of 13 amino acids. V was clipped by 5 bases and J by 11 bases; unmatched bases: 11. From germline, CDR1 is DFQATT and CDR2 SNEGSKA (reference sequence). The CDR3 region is CSALQGARLTQHF. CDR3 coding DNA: TGCAGTGCTCTTCAGGGGGCGCGGTTGACCCAGCATTTT.

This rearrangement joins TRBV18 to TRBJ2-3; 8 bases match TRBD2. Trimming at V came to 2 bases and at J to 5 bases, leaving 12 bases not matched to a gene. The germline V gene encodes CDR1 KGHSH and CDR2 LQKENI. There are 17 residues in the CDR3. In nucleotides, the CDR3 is TGTGCCAGCTCACCAGTAGGAGCGGGAGATAGGAAAGATACGCAGTATTTT. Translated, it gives CASSPVGAGDRKDTQYF.

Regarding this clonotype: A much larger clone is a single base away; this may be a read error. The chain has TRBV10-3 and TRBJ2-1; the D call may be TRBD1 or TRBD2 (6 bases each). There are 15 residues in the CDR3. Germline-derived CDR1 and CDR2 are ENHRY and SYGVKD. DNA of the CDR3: TGTACCATCAGTGCCGCGGGACACGACTACAATGAGCAGTTCTTC. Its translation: CTISAAGHDYNEQFF.

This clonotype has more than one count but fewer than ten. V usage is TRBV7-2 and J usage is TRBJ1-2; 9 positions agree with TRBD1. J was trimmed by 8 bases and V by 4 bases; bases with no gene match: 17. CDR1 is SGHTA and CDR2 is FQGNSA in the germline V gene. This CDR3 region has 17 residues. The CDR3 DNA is TGTGCCAGCAGCTCTTACAACAGGGGGCCGAACACGGGGGGCTACACCTTC. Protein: CASSSYNRGPNTGGYTF.

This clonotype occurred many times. CDR3 nucleotide sequence: TGTGCCACCAGCAGAGATCGAACTGCGCAGTACTTC. Translation gives CATSRDRTAQYF. The J gene is TRBJ2-7, the V gene TRBV15, with unresolved D. This CDR3 is built from 12 residues. Between the trimmed V and J ends, which lost 0 bases and 9 bases, there was a span of 9 bases. Germline CDR1 LNHNV, CDR2 YYDKDF (reference sequence).

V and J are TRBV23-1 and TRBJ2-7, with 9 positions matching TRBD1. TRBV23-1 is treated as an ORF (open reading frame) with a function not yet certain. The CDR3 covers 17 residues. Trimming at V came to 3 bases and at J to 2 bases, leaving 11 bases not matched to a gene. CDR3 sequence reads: CASSHELRDRDPYEQYF. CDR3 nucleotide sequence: TGCGCCAGCAGTCACGAACTCCGGGACAGGGACCCCTACGAGCAGTACTTC.

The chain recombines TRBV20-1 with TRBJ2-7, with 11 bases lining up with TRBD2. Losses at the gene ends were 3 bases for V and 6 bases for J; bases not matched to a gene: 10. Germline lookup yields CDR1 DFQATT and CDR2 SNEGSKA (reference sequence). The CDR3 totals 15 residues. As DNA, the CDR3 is TGCAGTGCTAGGGAGGCCGCCACTAGCGGGAGCGAGCAGTACTTC. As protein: CSAREAATSGSEQYF.

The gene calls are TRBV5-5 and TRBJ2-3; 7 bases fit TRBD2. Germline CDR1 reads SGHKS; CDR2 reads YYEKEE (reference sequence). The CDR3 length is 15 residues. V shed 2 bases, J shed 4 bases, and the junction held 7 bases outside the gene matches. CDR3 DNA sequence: TGTGCCAGCAGCTTAGGACTAGTTTTTTCAGATACGCAGTATTTT. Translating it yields CASSLGLVFSDTQYF.

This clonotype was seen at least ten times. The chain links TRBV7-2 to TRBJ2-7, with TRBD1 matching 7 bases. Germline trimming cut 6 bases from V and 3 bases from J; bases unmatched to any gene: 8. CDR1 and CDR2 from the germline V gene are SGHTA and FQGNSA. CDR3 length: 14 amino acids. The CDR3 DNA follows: TGTGCCAGCAGATACCGGGACAGACACTACGAGCAGTACTTC. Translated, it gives CASRYRDRHYEQYF.

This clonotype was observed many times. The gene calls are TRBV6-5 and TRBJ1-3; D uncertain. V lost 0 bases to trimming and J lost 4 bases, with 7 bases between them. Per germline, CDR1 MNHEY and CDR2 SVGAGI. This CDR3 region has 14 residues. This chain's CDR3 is CASSYSERGNTIYF. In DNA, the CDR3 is TGTGCCAGCAGTTACTCCGAGCGGGGAAACACCATATATTTT.

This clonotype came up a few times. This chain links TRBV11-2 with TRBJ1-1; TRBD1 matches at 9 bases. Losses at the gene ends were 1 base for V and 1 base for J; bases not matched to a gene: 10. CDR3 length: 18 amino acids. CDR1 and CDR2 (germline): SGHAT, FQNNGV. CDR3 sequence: CASSLGYRQGDRNTEAFF. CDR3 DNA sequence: TGTGCCAGCAGCTTAGGTTACCGACAGGGGGACCGGAACACTGAAGCTTTCTTT.

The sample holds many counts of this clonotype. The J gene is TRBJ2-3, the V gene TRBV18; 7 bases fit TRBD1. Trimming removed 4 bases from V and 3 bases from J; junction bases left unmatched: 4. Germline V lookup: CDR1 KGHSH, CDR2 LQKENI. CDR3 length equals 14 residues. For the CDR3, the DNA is TGTGCCAGCTCACGGACAGGTCCGACAGATACGCAGTATTTT. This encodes CASSRTGPTDTQYF.

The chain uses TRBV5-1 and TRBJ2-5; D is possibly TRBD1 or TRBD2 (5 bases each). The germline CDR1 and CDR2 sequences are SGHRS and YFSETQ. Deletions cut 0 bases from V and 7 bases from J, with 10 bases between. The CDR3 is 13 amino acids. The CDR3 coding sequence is TGCGCCAGCAGCTTGGATCGGGACGGGACCCAGTACTTC. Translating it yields CASSLDRDGTQYF.

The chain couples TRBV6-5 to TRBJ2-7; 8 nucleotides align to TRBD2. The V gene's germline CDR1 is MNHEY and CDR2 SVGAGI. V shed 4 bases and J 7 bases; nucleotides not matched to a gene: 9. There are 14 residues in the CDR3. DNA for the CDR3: TGTGCCAGCAGTTCCCCCGAAGCGGGAGTTGAGCAGTACTTC. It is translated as CASSSPEAGVEQYF.

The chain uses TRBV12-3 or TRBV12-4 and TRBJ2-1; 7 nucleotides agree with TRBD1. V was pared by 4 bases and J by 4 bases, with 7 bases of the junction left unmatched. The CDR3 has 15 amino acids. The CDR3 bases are TGTGCCAGCAGTTGGGGGACAGTTCTTTACAATGAGCAGTTCTTC. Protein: CASSWGTVLYNEQFF.